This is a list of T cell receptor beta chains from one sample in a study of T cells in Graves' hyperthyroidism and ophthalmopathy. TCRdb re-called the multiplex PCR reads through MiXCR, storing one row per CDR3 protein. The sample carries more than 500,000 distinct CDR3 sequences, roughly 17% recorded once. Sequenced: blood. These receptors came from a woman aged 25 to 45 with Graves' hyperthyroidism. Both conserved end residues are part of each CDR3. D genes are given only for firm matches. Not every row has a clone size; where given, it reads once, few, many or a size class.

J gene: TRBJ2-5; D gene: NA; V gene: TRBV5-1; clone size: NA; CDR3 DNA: TGTGCCAGCAGCTTGGGGGGTATACTAGGGGAAGAGACCCAGTACTTC; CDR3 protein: CASSLGGILGEETQYF
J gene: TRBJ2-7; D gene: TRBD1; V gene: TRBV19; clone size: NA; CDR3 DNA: TGTGCCAGTAGTACCCGATCGAGGACAGGGCGGGTCGACGAGCAGTACTTC; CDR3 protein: CASSTRSRTGRVDEQYF
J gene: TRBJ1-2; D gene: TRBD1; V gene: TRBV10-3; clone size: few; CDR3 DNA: TGTGCCATCAGTGGGGACAGGGGCGGTTATGGCTACACCTTC; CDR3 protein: CAISGDRGGYGYTF
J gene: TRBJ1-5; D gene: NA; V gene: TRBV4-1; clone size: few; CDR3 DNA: TGCGCCAGCAGCCAAGATAGGGCGGCTCCCGGGGAGCCCCAGCATTTT; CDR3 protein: CASSQDRAAPGEPQHF
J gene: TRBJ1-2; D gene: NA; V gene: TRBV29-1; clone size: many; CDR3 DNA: TGCAGCGTTTACCGGGGGAATAACTATGGCTACACCTTC; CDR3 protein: CSVYRGNNYGYTF
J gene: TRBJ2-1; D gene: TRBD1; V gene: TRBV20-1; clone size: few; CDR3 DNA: TGCAGTGCTAGATGGCAGGACAGGCTTAGGAATGAGCAGTTCTTC; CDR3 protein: CSARWQDRLRNEQFF
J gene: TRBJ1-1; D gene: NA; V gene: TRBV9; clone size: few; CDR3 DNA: TGTGCCAGCAGCGTAGGGTATATGGGTTCTGAAGCTTTCTTT; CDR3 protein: CASSVGYMGSEAFF
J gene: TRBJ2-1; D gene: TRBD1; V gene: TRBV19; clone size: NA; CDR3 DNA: TGTGCCAGTCGACATACGGGACAGTCCTACAATGAGCAGTTCTTC; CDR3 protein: CASRHTGQSYNEQFF
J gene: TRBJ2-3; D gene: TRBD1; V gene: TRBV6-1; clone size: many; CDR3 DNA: TGTGCCAGCACCCCCTTCAGGGGGAGCACAGATACGCAGTATTTT; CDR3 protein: CASTPFRGSTDTQYF
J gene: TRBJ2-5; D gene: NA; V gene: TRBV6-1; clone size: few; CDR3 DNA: TGCGCCAGCAGTGAGTCCGTCCAAGAGACCCAGTGCTTC; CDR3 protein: CASSESVQETQCF
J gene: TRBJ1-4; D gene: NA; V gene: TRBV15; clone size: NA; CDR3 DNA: TGTGCCACCAGCAGAGCGAAAGACGGGGGTAATGAAAAACTGTTTTTT; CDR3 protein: CATSRAKDGGNEKLFF
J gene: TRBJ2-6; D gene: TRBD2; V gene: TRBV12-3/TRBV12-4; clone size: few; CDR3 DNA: TGTGCCAGCAGTTTCGGGAGGCGACTCTCTGGGGCCAACGTCCTGACTTTC; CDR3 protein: CASSFGRRLSGANVLTF
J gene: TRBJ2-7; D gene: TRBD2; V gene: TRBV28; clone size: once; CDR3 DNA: TGTGCCAGCAGCCCCTCCGGGACTAACGGCTACGAGCAGTACTTC; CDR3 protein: CASSPSGTNGYEQYF